What follows are 21 T cell receptor beta chains derived from one specimen sequenced in a study of cytomegalovirus exposure and HLA in healthy donors. Here immunoSEQ multiplex PCR was the method, and the copy in TCRdb shows in-frame clones only, minus some. The sample consists of 200,000 to 250,000 clones, approximately 80% of them appearing once. What was sequenced was PBMCs. The receptor source for this set is a woman aged 25 to 39 in good health and CMV-seropositive.

This clone was observed a single time. The rearrangement links TRBV9 to TRBJ2-7; 12 bases align to TRBD2. This CDR3 spans 14 amino acids. Germline V CDR1 and CDR2: SGDLS, YYNGEE. Trimming cost V 0 bases and J 5 bases; bases outside gene matches: 0. The CDR3, as DNA: TGTGCCAGCAGCGTAGGACTAGCGGGAGACGAGCAGTACTTC. It is translated as CASSVGLAGDEQYF. Together with reference TRBV9 and TRBJ2-7, the CDR3 gives the full variable domain: DSGVTQTPKHLITATGQRVTLRCSPRSGDLSVYWYQQSLDQGLQFLIQYYNGEERAKGNILERFSAQQFPDLHSELNLSSLELGDSALYFCASSVGLAGDEQYFGPGTRLTVT.

This chain joins TRBV4-1 and TRBJ1-2; possibly TRBD1 for D (5 bases). The CDR3 extends over 14 amino acids. CDR1 is MGHRA and CDR2 is YSYEKL in the germline V gene. V was clipped by 2 bases and J by 5 bases, with 12 bases between them. CDR3 protein: CASSQTGGGYGYTF. As DNA, the CDR3 is TGCGCCAGCAGCCAAACCGGTGGGGGGTATGGCTACACCTTC.

The J gene is TRBJ2-1, the V gene TRBV4-2; D is undetermined. Trimming stripped 0 bases from V and 4 bases from J, with 10 bases between. Germline V gene data show CDR1 as LGHNA and CDR2 as YNFKEQ. The CDR3 has 15 amino acids. The CDR3 loop reads CASSQDFGSYNEQFF. For the CDR3, the DNA is TGTGCCAGCAGCCAAGATTTTGGTAGTTACAATGAGCAGTTCTTC.

V usage is TRBV4-2 and J usage is TRBJ2-7, with TRBD2 matching 8 bases. This CDR3 has 15 amino acids. The germline CDR1 and CDR2 sequences are LGHNA and YNFKEQ. Trimming cost V 1 base and J 5 bases; bases outside gene matches: 7. CDR3 in amino acids: CASSQAGTSVNEQYF. The CDR3 DNA follows: TGTGCCAGCAGCCAAGCGGGGACTAGTGTCAACGAGCAGTACTTC.

In the case of this clone: The sample has other DNA sequences that encode this CDR3 too. This CDR3 reads CASSLKGNTEAFF. CDR3 coding DNA: TGCGCCAGCAGCTTGAAGGGCAACACTGAAGCTTTCTTT. The chain links TRBV5-1 to TRBJ1-1; D uncertain. From germline, CDR1 is SGHRS and CDR2 YFSETQ. The CDR3 consists of 13 residues. Trimming pared 1 base from V and 2 bases from J, leaving 6 bases between.

The chain combines TRBV11-3 with TRBJ2-2; 12 bases fit TRBD2. V lost 4 bases to trimming and J lost 9 bases; unmatched junction nucleotides: 6. CDR1 is SGHNT and CDR2 is YENEEA in the germline V gene. The CDR3 has 15 residues. DNA for the CDR3: TGTGCCAGCAGCTCCCCGACTAGCGGGGGAAGGGAGCTGTTTTTT. Its translation is CASSSPTSGGRELFF.

This chain connects TRBV7-9 to TRBJ2-5; D may be TRBD2 (5 bases). Per germline, CDR1 SEHNR and CDR2 FQNEAQ (reference sequence). V lost 7 bases, J lost 5 bases, and 14 bases lay in between. This CDR3 comprises 13 residues. The CDR3 spells CASKEAPRETQYF. CDR3 sequence (DNA): TGTGCCAGCAAGGAGGCGCCCCGGGAGACCCAGTACTTC. The whole variable domain, remainder taken from reference TRBV7-9 and TRBJ2-5, is DTGVSQNPRHKITKRGQNVTFRCDPISEHNRLYWYRQTLGQGPEFLTYFQNEAQLEKSRLLSDRFSAERPKGSFSTLEIQRTEQGDSAMYLCASKEAPRETQYFGPGTRLLVL.

CDR3: CASRIGLSGNIQYF. The CDR3 coding sequence is TGTGCCAGCAGGATAGGGCTTTCCGGAAACATTCAGTACTTC. The rearrangement links TRBV27 to TRBJ2-4; D is undetermined. This CDR3 has 14 amino acids. V lost 6 bases and J 6 bases, leaving 15 bases between the germline ends. Germline V gene lookup returns CDR1 MNHEY and CDR2 SMNVEV (reference sequence).

The chain employs TRBV2 and TRBJ2-2; weak D call: TRBD2 (5 bases). The germline V and J ends were trimmed by 3 bases and 4 bases, with 12 bases remaining between them. CDR1 is SNHLY, CDR2 FYNNEI, per germline. The CDR3 runs to 15 residues. The CDR3 nucleotides are TGTGCCAGCAGTGAGGGCGCGCGGGCCACCGGGGAGCTGTTTTTT. Residues: CASSEGARATGELFF.

V usage is TRBV29-1 and J usage is TRBJ1-2; D is undetermined. The CDR3 covers 13 residues. The V end was cut by 0 bases, the J end by 4 bases, with 9 bases between. The germline gives CDR1 SQVTM, CDR2 ANQGSEA. The chain's CDR3 is CSVEDRDPYGYTF. The CDR3, as DNA: TGCAGCGTTGAAGACCGGGATCCCTATGGCTACACCTTC.

The rearrangement uses TRBV12-5 and TRBJ1-1; perhaps TRBD1 as D (5 bases). V dropped 6 bases and J dropped 5 bases, with 16 bases sitting between them. The CDR3 sequence is 14 residues long. Germline loops: CDR1 LGHNT, CDR2 FRNRAP. In DNA form, the CDR3 reads TGTGCTAGTGGCCCTTGGCAGGGCGGGACTGAAGCTTTCTTT. This codes for CASGPWQGGTEAFF.

The chain recombines TRBV6-5 with TRBJ2-1; 9 positions match TRBD1. The CDR3 covers 15 residues. Germline values: CDR1 MNHEY, CDR2 SVGAGI. V was pared by 5 bases and J by 7 bases, with 9 bases of the junction left unmatched. The CDR3 is CASSRPGQGMNEQFF. The CDR3, as DNA: TGTGCCAGCAGTCGACCGGGACAGGGTATGAATGAGCAGTTCTTC.

The chain employs TRBV6-5 and TRBJ1-5; 7 nucleotides agree with TRBD1. The germline V gene encodes CDR1 MNHEY and CDR2 SVGAGI. Trimming at V came to 6 bases and at J to 5 bases, leaving 7 bases not matched to a gene. CDR3 length: 14 residues. The CDR3 spells CASSPRQGDQPQHF. CDR3 in DNA: TGTGCCAGCAGCCCCCGACAGGGAGATCAGCCCCAGCATTTT.

The chain couples TRBV9 to TRBJ1-4; D remains ambiguous. The germline V gene has CDR1 SGDLS and CDR2 YYNGEE. Deletions cut 0 bases from V and 0 bases from J, with 6 bases between. The CDR3 sequence is 15 residues long. The DNA for the CDR3 is TGTGCCAGCAGCGTAGATAGCGCAACTAATGAAAAACTGTTTTTT. Encoded protein: CASSVDSATNEKLFF.

V and J are TRBV9 and TRBJ2-3; 7 bases are shared with TRBD1. CDR1 and CDR2 (germline): SGDLS, YYNGEE. The CDR3 contains 13 residues. J was trimmed by 4 bases and V by 3 bases; bases with no gene match: 2. CDR3 coding DNA: TGTGCCAGCAGCGACACAGGGGCAGATACGCAGTATTTT. It encodes CASSDTGADTQYF.

The V and J genes are TRBV5-1 and TRBJ2-5; 14 nucleotides agree with TRBD2. CDR1 and CDR2 from the germline V gene are SGHRS and YFSETQ. This CDR3 has 16 amino acids. V shed 4 bases and J 5 bases; nucleotides not matched to a gene: 7. In DNA form, the CDR3 reads TGCGCCAGCAGCAAAGGGACTAGCGGGAGTTCCGAGACCCAGTACTTC. It is translated as CASSKGTSGSSETQYF. Based on the CDR3 plus reference TRBV5-1 and TRBJ2-5, the full variable domain is KAGVTQTPRYLIKTRGQQVTLSCSPISGHRSVSWYQQTPGQGLQFLFEYFSETQRNKGNFPGRFSGRQFSNSRSEMNVSTLELGDSALYLCASSKGTSGSSETQYFGPGTRLLVL.

The rearrangement links TRBV27 to TRBJ2-3; D unclear. Germline CDR1 MNHEY, CDR2 SMNVEV (reference sequence). The V and J ends lost 5 bases and 2 bases respectively, with 17 bases between them. This CDR3 region has 16 residues. CDR3 coding DNA: TGTGCCAGCAGTGAGCGACCAAACCGGGTCACAGATACGCAGTATTTT. Amino acids: CASSERPNRVTDTQYF.

This clone was recorded once. This rearrangement joins TRBV12-5 to TRBJ1-2, with 8 bases that match TRBD1. The CDR3 consists of 17 residues. V trimming: 3 bases; J trimming: 1 base; junction bases outside the gene matches: 10. Per the germline V gene, CDR1 is LGHNT and CDR2 is FRNRAP. The CDR3 region has the DNA TGTGCTAGTGGTTTAGAACAGGGGGGAAGGCTTAACTATGGCTACACCTTC. It yields the protein CASGLEQGGRLNYGYTF.

The rearrangement joins TRBV19 to TRBJ1-1; D unresolved. The CDR3 has 12 amino acids. V was trimmed by 7 bases and J by 4 bases, leaving 10 bases between them. Germline CDR1 LNHDA, CDR2 SQIVND (reference sequence). CDR3 DNA sequence: TGTGCCAGTATAGGACGCGGCACTGAAGCTTTCTTT. Its translation is CASIGRGTEAFF.

This clone qualifies as medium-sized. The J gene is TRBJ2-1, the V gene TRBV6-5; TRBD2 might be the D (5 bases). Germline-derived CDR1 and CDR2 are MNHEY and SVGAGI. CDR3 length: 15 residues. The V and J ends lost 5 bases and 6 bases respectively, with 17 bases between them. The CDR3 DNA sequence: TGTGCCAGCAGTCCTCTTGGGCTAGCCCGCAATGAGCAGTTCTTC. Encoded protein: CASSPLGLARNEQFF.

This sequence joins TRBV28 and TRBJ1-2, with D possibly being TRBD1 (5 bases). CDR3 length: 14 amino acids. Between the trimmed V and J ends, which lost 6 bases and 0 bases, there was a span of 11 bases. Germline V CDR1 and CDR2: MDHEN, SYDVKM. For the CDR3, the DNA is TGTGCCAGCAGGGGGGACGGAACTAACTATGGCTACACCTTC. Its protein is CASRGDGTNYGYTF.